Below, one TCR beta chain is given with its context. Its matching antigen is unknown. This CDR3 is built from 14 residues. V lost 7 bases, J lost 5 bases, and 17 bases lay in between. The germline V gene encodes CDR1 MNHEY and CDR2 SVGAGI. This specimen belongs to a study of OX40 agonist ivuxolimab in advanced cancers. Study-level background: People who had prior anti-PD-1, anti-PD-L1 or anti-CTLA-4 therapy could take part, and approximately 44% had some. Partial responses occurred in three patients (one hepatocellular carcinoma, two cutaneous melanoma). Study-wide results and caveats: Partial responders at 0.1-3.0 mg/kg showed near-lowest clonal expansion. CD8+ T cells showed, on average, more clonal expansion than CD4+ cells.

Profiled with immunoSEQ multiplex PCR; TCRdb holds only in-frame clones, not every one. The sample records tens of thousands of clones, 82% being singletons. This receptor was taken from an adult with an advanced solid tumor such as melanoma, head and neck, liver or kidney cancer. The rearrangement uses TRBV6-5 and TRBJ1-2, with D tentatively TRBD1 (5 bases). Specimen: CD4+ or CD8+ T cells sorted from blood, collected in a trial of the OX40 agonist ivuxolimab. Here the CDR3 DNA reads TGTGCCAGCACTCAACGTCGGGGGGGTTATGGCTACACCTTC. This codes for CASTQRRGGYGYTF.